This entry lists 20 T cell receptor beta chains sequenced from one sample in a study of blood T cell repertoires in COVID-19 (dated by TCRdb to between 2020 and 2021). The library relied on the immunoSEQ multiplex PCR assay. Sourced from immuneACCESS, this table was stored by TCRdb with only in-frame sequences that have V and J called. A share of the clones is absent; for the studies checked, an unresolved V gene accounts for under half, and the remainder has no known explanation. This sample gives roughly 250,000 clones in total; over 70% of them show up just once. Over 8.5% of the sample belongs to the ten largest clones. The sample comprised peripheral blood. The origin of the receptors is a human donor in a cohort sampled during active COVID-19.

The chain is built from TRBV7-2 and TRBJ2-3; 10 nucleotides match TRBD1. Germline V gives CDR1 SGHTA, CDR2 FQGNSA. CDR3 length: 15 residues. With V trimmed by 3 bases and J by 3 bases, 3 bases remained unmatched. The CDR3 nucleotides read TGTGCCAGCAGCTTCCGGGACAGGGGAACAGATACGCAGTATTTT. This encodes CASSFRDRGTDTQYF. The complete variable domain, with remaining parts taken from reference TRBV7-2 and TRBJ2-3, reads GAGVSQSPSNKVTEKGKDVELRCDPISGHTALYWYRQSLGQGLEFLIYFQGNSAPDKSGLPSDRFSAERTGGSVSTLTIQRTQQEDSAVYLCASSFRDRGTDTQYFGPGTRLTVL.

The chain uses TRBV5-6 and TRBJ1-2, with 8 bases lining up with TRBD1. Germline V gene sequence: CDR1 SGHDT, CDR2 YYEEEE. The CDR3 spans 18 residues. With V trimmed by 3 bases and J by 2 bases, 15 bases remained unmatched. In DNA form, the CDR3 reads TGTGCCAGCAGCTCAGGCCCCGATCCCCGGGACAGGAACTATGGCTACACCTTC. Protein: CASSSGPDPRDRNYGYTF.

The CDR3 is CASSLVRGDEQFF. The CDR3 DNA reads as TGTGCCAGCAGTTTAGTTAGGGGCGATGAGCAGTTCTTC. This sequence joins TRBV12-3 or TRBV12-4 and TRBJ2-1; a possible D gene is TRBD1 (5 bases). There are 13 residues in the CDR3. The V gene lost 1 base and the J gene lost 8 bases, with 9 bases spanning the gap.

V usage is TRBV4-3 and J usage is TRBJ1-3; maybe TRBD1 (6 bases). This CDR3 comprises 17 residues. The V gene lost 0 bases and the J gene lost 2 bases, with 14 bases spanning the gap. Germline V gene lookup returns CDR1 LGHNA and CDR2 YSLEER. CDR3 bases: TGCGCCAGCAGCCAAGATCGAGGGGGAGGGCCTGGAAACACCATATATTTT. It codes for CASSQDRGGGPGNTIYF.

The V and J genes are TRBV5-6 and TRBJ1-2; 7 bases map to TRBD1. CDR1 and CDR2 from the germline V gene are SGHDT and YYEEEE. The J segment lost 6 bases and the V segment lost 4 bases, leaving 6 bases of the junction unmatched. This CDR3 spans 13 amino acids. In DNA, the CDR3 is TGTGCCAGCAGCACCTCGACAGGGAATGGCTACACCTTC. Translating it yields CASSTSTGNGYTF. The entire variable domain, with the rest obtained from reference TRBV5-6 and TRBJ1-2, is as follows: DAGVTQSPTHLIKTRGQQVTLRCSPKSGHDTVSWYQQALGQGPQFIFQYYEEEERQRGNFPDRFSGHQFPNYSSELNVNALLLGDSALYLCASSTSTGNGYTFGSGTRLTVV.

V usage is TRBV2 and J usage is TRBJ1-1; 10 bases fit TRBD1. CDR3 length: 15 amino acids. The V segment lost 11 bases and the J segment 1 base; nucleotides outside the gene matches: 10. CDR1 and CDR2 from the germline V gene are SNHLY and FYNNEI. CDR3 amino acids: CAARDRGRSNTEAFF. DNA of the CDR3: TGTGCCGCCCGGGACAGGGGTAGGTCGAACACTGAAGCTTTCTTT. The whole variable domain, remainder taken from reference TRBV2 and TRBJ1-1, is EPEVTQTPSHQVTQMGQEVILRCVPISNHLYFYWYRQILGQKVEFLVSFYNNEISEKSEIFDDQFSVERPDGSNFTLKIRSTKLEDSAMYFCAARDRGRSNTEAFFGQGTRLTVV.

The chain recombines TRBV7-9 with TRBJ2-3, with 7 bases matching TRBD1. J gave up 6 bases and V 2 bases, and 5 bases lay outside the gene matches. This CDR3 contains 14 residues. Germline V lookup: CDR1 SEHNR, CDR2 FQNEAQ (reference sequence). The CDR3 region is CASSLKGATDTQYF. The CDR3 nucleotides are TGTGCCAGCAGCTTAAAGGGGGCGACGGATACGCAGTATTTT.

The J gene is TRBJ2-3, the V gene TRBV19; 10 nucleotides agree with TRBD2. V lost 4 bases to trimming and J lost 4 bases; unmatched junction nucleotides: 8. Germline CDR1 reads LNHDA; CDR2 reads SQIVND (reference sequence). This CDR3 has 16 residues. CDR3 sequence: CASSNPAGGRSDTQYF. DNA for the CDR3: TGTGCCAGTAGTAACCCAGCGGGAGGGCGTTCAGATACGCAGTATTTT.

The J gene is TRBJ1-1, the V gene TRBV5-1; D is undetermined. CDR3 size: 11 residues. V lost 2 bases, J lost 4 bases, and 3 bases lay in between. CDR1 SGHRS and CDR2 YFSETQ come from the germline V gene. CDR3 residues: CASSFGTEAFF. The CDR3 DNA sequence: TGCGCCAGCAGCTTCGGCACTGAAGCTTTCTTT.

V usage is TRBV5-1 and J usage is TRBJ2-1, with 12 bases fitting TRBD1. The V and J ends lost 5 bases and 9 bases, in that order; junction bases with no gene match: 6. Germline V gives CDR1 SGHRS, CDR2 YFSETQ. The CDR3 sequence is 14 residues long. The CDR3 nucleotides read TGCGCCAGCAGGGACCGGGACAGGGGGCTTGAGCAGTTCTTC. It specifies CASRDRDRGLEQFF. Full variable domain (remainder filled in from reference TRBV5-1 and TRBJ2-1): KAGVTQTPRYLIKTRGQQVTLSCSPISGHRSVSWYQQTPGQGLQFLFEYFSETQRNKGNFPGRFSGRQFSNSRSEMNVSTLELGDSALYLCASRDRDRGLEQFFGPGTRLTVL.

The chain has TRBV28 and TRBJ2-3; 7 bases match TRBD2. Germline V gene sequence: CDR1 MDHEN, CDR2 SYDVKM. The CDR3 has 14 residues. The J segment lost 10 bases and the V segment lost 5 bases, leaving 12 bases of the junction unmatched. CDR3 sequence: CASSKLATSPAQYF. The CDR3 DNA reads TGTGCCAGCAGTAAACTAGCGACTTCCCCCGCGCAGTATTTT. The full variable domain, with the rest looked up from reference TRBV28 and TRBJ2-3, is DVKVTQSSRYLVKRTGEKVFLECVQDMDHENMFWYRQDPGLGLRLIYFSYDVKMKEKGDIPEGYSVSREKKERFSLILESASTNQTSMYLCASSKLATSPAQYFGPGTRLTVL.

The CDR3 sequence is CASSQGQGESYTF. CDR3 coding DNA: TGTGCCAGCAGCCAGGGACAGGGCGAGAGCTACACCTTC. The rearrangement uses TRBV13 and TRBJ1-2; TRBD1 agrees at 9 bases. The CDR3 consists of 13 residues. Trimming took 5 bases from V and 9 from J; bases not matched to a gene: 7. The germline CDR1 and CDR2 sequences are PRHDT and FYEKMQ (reference sequence).

The rearrangement uses TRBV19 and TRBJ1-1, with D unresolved. The CDR3 spans 13 residues. Germline CDR1 reads LNHDA; CDR2 reads SQIVND (reference sequence). V was trimmed by 4 bases and J by 6 bases, leaving 12 bases between them. DNA of the CDR3: TGTGCCAGTAGTACCCCTCTGGGCGCTGAAGCTTTCTTT. Its protein is CASSTPLGAEAFF. The full variable domain, completed using reference TRBV19 and TRBJ1-1, is DGGITQSPKYLFRKEGQNVTLSCEQNLNHDAMYWYRQDPGQGLRLIYYSQIVNDFQKGDIAEGYSVSREKKESFPLTVTSAQKNPTAFYLCASSTPLGAEAFFGQGTRLTVV.

The rearrangement links TRBV3-1 (or the pseudogene TRBV3-2) to TRBJ2-1; 10 nucleotides match TRBD2. Germline CDR1 LGHDT, CDR2 YNNKEL (reference sequence). The CDR3 covers 17 residues. The V and J ends lost 0 bases and 5 bases, in that order; junction bases with no gene match: 7. The CDR3 protein is CASSQDKAGGPNNEQFF. DNA for the CDR3: TGTGCCAGCAGCCAAGATAAAGCGGGAGGGCCGAACAATGAGCAGTTCTTC.

In this sample, this clone turned up once. V gene TRBV6-4 combines with J gene TRBJ2-2; D remains ambiguous. Trimming removed 5 bases from V and 4 bases from J, with 8 bases in between. The CDR3 is 13 residues long. Per the germline V gene, CDR1 is MRHNA and CDR2 is SNTAGT. This CDR3 reads CASSPGSTGELFF. For the CDR3, the DNA is TGTGCCAGCAGTCCCGGTAGCACCGGGGAGCTGTTTTTT.

In DNA form, the CDR3 reads TGTGCCAGCAGCCCTAGGTGGGGCACCCTAGGGGGGGGCAATCAGCCCCAGCATTTT. Residues: CASSPRWGTLGGGNQPQHF. The J gene is TRBJ1-5, the V gene TRBV7-6, with a weak D call TRBD1 (6 bases). The V end lost 5 bases, the J end lost 2 bases, and 25 bases lay between the germline ends. The length of the CDR3 is 19 residues. The germline V gene encodes CDR1 SGHVS and CDR2 FNYEAQ.

The chain uses TRBV7-6 and TRBJ1-3, with D hard to call. Trimming removed 0 bases at V and 0 bases at J, with 9 bases between. The length of the CDR3 is 16 residues. Looked up from germline, CDR1 is SGHVS and CDR2 is FNYEAQ. The CDR3 is CASSLAVGSSGNTIYF. CDR3 in DNA: TGTGCCAGCAGCTTAGCTGTGGGGAGCTCTGGAAACACCATATATTTT.

The chain recombines TRBV28 with TRBJ2-7; the match to TRBD1 covers 7 bases. Trimming took 8 bases from V and 3 from J; bases not matched to a gene: 7. The CDR3 has 13 residues. Germline V gene sequence: CDR1 MDHEN, CDR2 SYDVKM. CDR3 nucleotides: TGTGCCAGCGTCAACAGGGGCCTCTACGAGCAGTACTTC. Translating gives CASVNRGLYEQYF.

Remarks on this clone: Compared with germline, one end of the junction differs, possibly owing to a read error. This chain links TRBV28 with TRBJ2-7, with TRBD1 matching over 7 bases. Germline V CDR1 and CDR2: MDHEN, SYDVKM. The CDR3 totals 12 residues. The CDR3 spells CACRGQPYEQYF. The CDR3 bases are TGTGCCTGCAGGGGACAGCCCTACGAGCAGTACTTC.

CDR3 coding DNA: TGTGCCAGCAGCACCTCCCGGGACTCAAATACGCAGTATTTT. Translation: CASSTSRDSNTQYF. The rearrangement joins TRBV11-2 to TRBJ2-3; perhaps TRBD2 as D (6 bases). The germline V and J ends were trimmed by 5 bases and 7 bases, with 16 bases remaining between them. CDR1 is SGHAT and CDR2 is FQNNGV in the germline V gene. The CDR3 has 14 residues.